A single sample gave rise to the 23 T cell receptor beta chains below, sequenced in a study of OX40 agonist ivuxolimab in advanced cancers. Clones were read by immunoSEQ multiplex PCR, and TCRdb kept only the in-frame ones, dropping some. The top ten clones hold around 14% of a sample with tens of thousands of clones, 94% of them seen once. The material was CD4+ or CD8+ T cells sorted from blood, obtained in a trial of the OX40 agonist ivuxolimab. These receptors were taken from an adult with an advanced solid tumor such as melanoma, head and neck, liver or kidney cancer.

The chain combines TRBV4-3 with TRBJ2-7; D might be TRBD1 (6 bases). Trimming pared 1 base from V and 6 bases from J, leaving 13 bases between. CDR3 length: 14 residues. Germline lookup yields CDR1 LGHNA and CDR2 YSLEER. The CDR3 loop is CASSQVLGQLEQYF. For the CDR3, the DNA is TGCGCCAGCAGCCAAGTCCTCGGACAGCTCGAGCAGTACTTC.

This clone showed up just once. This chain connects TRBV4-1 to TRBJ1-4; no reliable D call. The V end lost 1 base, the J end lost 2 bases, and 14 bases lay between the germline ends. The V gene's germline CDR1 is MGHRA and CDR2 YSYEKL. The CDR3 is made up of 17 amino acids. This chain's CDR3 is CASSQGPPGRTNEKLFF. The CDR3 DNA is TGCGCCAGCAGCCAAGGACCCCCGGGCAGGACTAATGAAAAACTGTTTTTT.

The CDR3 DNA sequence: TGTGCCAGCCGCCGGGCGGGAGAGTTGTACGAGCAGTACTTC. Encoded protein: CASRRAGELYEQYF. The chain links TRBV28 to TRBJ2-7, with TRBD2 matching 7 bases. Germline V lookup: CDR1 MDHEN, CDR2 SYDVKM. The CDR3 has 14 residues. V was pared by 8 bases and J by 4 bases, with 11 bases of the junction left unmatched.

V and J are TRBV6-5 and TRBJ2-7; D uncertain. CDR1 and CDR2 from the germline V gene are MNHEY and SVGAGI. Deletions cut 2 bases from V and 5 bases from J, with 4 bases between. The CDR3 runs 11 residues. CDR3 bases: TGTGCCAGCAGTTACGGGGACGAGCAGTACTTC. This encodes CASSYGDEQYF.

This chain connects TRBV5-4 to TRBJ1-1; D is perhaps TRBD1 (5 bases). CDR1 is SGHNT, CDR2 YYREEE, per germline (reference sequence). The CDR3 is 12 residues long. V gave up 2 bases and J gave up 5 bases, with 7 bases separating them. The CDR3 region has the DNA TGTGCCAGCAGCTTTTACAGGACTGAAGCTTTCTTT. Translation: CASSFYRTEAFF.

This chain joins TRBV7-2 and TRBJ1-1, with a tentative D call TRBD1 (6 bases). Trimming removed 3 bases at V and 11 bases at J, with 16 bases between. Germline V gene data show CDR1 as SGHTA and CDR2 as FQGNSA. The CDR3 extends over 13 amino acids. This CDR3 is CASSFGLTQGAFF. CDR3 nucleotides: TGTGCCAGCAGCTTTGGACTTACCCAGGGGGCTTTCTTT. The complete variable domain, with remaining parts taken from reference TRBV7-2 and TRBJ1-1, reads GAGVSQSPSNKVTEKGKDVELRCDPISGHTALYWYRQSLGQGLEFLIYFQGNSAPDKSGLPSDRFSAERTGGSVSTLTIQRTQQEDSAVYLCASSFGLTQGAFFGQGTRLTVV.

CDR3 sequence reads: CASSLLQGGPNYGYTF. The DNA for the CDR3 is TGTGCCAGCAGCTTATTACAGGGGGGGCCTAACTATGGCTACACCTTC. The chain joins TRBV7-9 to TRBJ1-2, with TRBD1 identical over 8 bases. V dropped 2 bases and J dropped 0; count of bases not matched to a gene: 5. The V gene's germline CDR1 is SEHNR and CDR2 FQNEAQ (reference sequence). The CDR3 loop spans 16 amino acids.

CDR3 coding DNA: TGTGCCTGGAGTGGAACCGGGACAGGGGGCGCGGGCTACACCTTC. This codes for CAWSGTGTGGAGYTF. The chain links TRBV30 to TRBJ1-2; 12 bases are shared with TRBD1. Germline values: CDR1 GTSNPN, CDR2 SVGIG (reference sequence). The CDR3 extends over 15 amino acids. The trim removed 1 base at V and 8 bases at J, leaving 8 bases unmatched.

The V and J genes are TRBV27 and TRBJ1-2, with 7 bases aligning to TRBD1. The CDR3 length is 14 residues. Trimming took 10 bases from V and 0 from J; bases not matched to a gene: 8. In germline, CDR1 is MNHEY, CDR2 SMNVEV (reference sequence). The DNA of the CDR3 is TGTGCCACCAAAACAGGGGCGACTAACTATGGCTACACCTTC. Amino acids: CATKTGATNYGYTF.

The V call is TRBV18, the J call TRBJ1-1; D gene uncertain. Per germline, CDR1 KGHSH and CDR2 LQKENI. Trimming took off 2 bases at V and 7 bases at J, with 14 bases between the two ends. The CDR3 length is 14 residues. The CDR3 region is CASSPDSWALEAFF. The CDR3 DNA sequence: TGTGCCAGCTCACCAGACTCTTGGGCTCTTGAAGCTTTCTTT.

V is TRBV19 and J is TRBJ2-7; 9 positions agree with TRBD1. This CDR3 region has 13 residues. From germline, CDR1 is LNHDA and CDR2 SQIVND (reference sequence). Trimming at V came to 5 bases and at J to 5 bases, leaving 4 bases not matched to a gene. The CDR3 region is CASSSGQGNEQYF. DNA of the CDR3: TGTGCCAGTAGTTCGGGACAGGGCAACGAGCAGTACTTC.

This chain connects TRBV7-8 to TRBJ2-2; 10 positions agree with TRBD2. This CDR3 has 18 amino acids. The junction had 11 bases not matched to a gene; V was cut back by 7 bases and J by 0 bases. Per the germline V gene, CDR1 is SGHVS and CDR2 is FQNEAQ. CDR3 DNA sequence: TGTGCCAGCACCGACCTAGGGACTAGCGAAACGAACACCGGGGAGCTGTTTTTT. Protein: CASTDLGTSETNTGELFF.

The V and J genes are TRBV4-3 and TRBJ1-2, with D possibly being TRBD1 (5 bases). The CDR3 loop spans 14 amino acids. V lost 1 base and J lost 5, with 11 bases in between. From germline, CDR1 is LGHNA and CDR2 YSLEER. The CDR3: CASSQVTAAYGYTF. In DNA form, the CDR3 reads TGCGCCAGCAGCCAAGTGACAGCCGCATATGGCTACACCTTC.

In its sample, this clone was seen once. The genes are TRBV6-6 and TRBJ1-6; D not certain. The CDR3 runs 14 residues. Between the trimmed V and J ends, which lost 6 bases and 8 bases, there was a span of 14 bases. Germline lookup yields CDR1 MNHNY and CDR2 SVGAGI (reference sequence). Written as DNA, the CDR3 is TGTGCCAGCAGCTCATCCCTTGGCGATTCACCCCTCCACTTT. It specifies CASSSSLGDSPLHF.

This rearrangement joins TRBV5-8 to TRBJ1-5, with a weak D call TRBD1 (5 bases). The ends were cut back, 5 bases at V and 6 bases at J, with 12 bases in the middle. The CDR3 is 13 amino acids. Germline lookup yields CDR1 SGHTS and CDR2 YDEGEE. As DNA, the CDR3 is TGTGCCAGCAGTTCTCCCGGGGCTCAGCCCCAGCATTTT. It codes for CASSSPGAQPQHF.

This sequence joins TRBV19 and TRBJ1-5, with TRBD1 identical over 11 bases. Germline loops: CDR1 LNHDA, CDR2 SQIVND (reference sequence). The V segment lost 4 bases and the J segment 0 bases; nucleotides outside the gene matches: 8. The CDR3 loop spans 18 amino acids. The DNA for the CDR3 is TGTGCCAGTAGTAGCCCCGGGGACAGGGGGTATAGCAATCAGCCCCAGCATTTT. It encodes CASSSPGDRGYSNQPQHF. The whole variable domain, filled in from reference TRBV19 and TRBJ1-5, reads DGGITQSPKYLFRKEGQNVTLSCEQNLNHDAMYWYRQDPGQGLRLIYYSQIVNDFQKGDIAEGYSVSREKKESFPLTVTSAQKNPTAFYLCASSSPGDRGYSNQPQHFGDGTRLSIL.

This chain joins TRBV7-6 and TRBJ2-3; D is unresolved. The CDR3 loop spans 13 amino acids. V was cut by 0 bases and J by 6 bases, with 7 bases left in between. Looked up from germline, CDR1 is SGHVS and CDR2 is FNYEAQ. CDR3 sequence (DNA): TGTGCCAGCAGCTTAGCGCACGACGATACGCAGTATTTT. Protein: CASSLAHDDTQYF.

The DNA for the CDR3 is TGTGCCAGCAGTGCCGTATCGTACGAGCAGTACTTC. Protein: CASSAVSYEQYF. The chain is built from TRBV25-1 and TRBJ2-7; D not resolved. The V gene's germline CDR1 is MGHDK and CDR2 SYGVNS. This CDR3 comprises 12 residues. Trimming removed 4 bases from V and 4 bases from J, with 8 bases in between.

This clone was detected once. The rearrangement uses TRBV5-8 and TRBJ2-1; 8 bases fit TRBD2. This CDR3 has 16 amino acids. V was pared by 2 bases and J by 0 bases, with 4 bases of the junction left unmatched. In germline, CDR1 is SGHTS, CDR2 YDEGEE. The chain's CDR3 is CASSFLAGSSYNEQFF. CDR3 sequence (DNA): TGTGCCAGCAGCTTCCTAGCGGGCAGCTCCTACAATGAGCAGTTCTTC.

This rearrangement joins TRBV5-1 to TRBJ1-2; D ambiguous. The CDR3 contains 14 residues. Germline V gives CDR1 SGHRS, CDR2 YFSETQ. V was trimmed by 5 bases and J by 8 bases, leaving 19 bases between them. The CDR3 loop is CASRGNRSLGGYTF. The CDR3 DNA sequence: TGCGCCAGCAGAGGGAACCGTTCTCTTGGAGGCTACACCTTC.

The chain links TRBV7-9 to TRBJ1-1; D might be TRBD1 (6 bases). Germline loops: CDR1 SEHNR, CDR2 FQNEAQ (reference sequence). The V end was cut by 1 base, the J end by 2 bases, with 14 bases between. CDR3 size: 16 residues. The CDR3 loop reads CASSLEGRGANTEAFF. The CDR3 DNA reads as TGTGCCAGCAGCTTAGAAGGAAGGGGGGCAAACACTGAAGCTTTCTTT. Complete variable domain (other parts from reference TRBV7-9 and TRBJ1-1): DTGVSQNPRHKITKRGQNVTFRCDPISEHNRLYWYRQTLGQGPEFLTYFQNEAQLEKSRLLSDRFSAERPKGSFSTLEIQRTEQGDSAMYLCASSLEGRGANTEAFFGQGTRLTVV.

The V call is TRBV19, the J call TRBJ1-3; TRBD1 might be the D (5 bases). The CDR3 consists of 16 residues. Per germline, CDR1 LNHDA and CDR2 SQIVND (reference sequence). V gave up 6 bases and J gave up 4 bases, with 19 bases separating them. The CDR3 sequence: CASSEVRGARGNTIYF. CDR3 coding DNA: TGTGCCAGTAGCGAGGTGCGAGGGGCAAGGGGAAACACCATATATTTT.

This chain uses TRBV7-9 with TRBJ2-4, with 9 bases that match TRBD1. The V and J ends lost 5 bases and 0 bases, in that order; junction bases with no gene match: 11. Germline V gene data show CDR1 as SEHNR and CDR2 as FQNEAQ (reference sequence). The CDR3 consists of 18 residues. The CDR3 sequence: CASSPGQGLQLAKNIQYF. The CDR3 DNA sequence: TGTGCCAGCAGCCCCGGACAGGGGTTACAGCTAGCCAAAAACATTCAGTACTTC.